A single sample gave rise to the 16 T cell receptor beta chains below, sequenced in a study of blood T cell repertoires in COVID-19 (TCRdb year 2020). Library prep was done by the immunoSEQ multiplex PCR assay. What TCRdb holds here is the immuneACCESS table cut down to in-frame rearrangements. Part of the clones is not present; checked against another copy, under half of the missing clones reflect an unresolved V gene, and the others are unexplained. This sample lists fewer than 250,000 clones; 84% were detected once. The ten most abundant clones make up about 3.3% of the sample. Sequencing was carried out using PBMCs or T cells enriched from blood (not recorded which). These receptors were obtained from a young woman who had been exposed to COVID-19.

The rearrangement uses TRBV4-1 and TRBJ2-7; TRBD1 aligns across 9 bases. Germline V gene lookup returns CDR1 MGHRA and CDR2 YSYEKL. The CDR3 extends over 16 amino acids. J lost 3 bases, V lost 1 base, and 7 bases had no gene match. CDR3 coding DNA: TGCGCCAGCAGCCAAGTTTCGGGGACAGGGCTCTACGAGCAGTACTTC. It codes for CASSQVSGTGLYEQYF.

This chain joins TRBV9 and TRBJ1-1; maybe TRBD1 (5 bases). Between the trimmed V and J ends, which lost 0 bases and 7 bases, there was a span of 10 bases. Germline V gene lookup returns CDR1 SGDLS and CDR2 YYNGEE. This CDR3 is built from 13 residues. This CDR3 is CASSVGWGGEAFF. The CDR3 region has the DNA TGTGCCAGCAGCGTAGGGTGGGGGGGTGAAGCTTTCTTT.

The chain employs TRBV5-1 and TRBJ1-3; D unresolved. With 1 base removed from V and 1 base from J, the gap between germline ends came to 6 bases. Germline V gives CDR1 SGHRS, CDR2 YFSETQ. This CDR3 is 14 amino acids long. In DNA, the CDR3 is TGCGCCAGCAGCTTGATGCAGTCTGGAAACACCATATATTTT. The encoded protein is CASSLMQSGNTIYF. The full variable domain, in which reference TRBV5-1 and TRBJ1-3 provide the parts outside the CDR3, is KAGVTQTPRYLIKTRGQQVTLSCSPISGHRSVSWYQQTPGQGLQFLFEYFSETQRNKGNFPGRFSGRQFSNSRSEMNVSTLELGDSALYLCASSLMQSGNTIYFGEGSWLTVV.

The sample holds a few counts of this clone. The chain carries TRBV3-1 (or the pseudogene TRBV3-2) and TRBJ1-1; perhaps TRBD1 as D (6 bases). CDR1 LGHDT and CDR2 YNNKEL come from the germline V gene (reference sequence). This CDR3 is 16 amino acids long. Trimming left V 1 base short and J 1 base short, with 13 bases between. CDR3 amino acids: CASSQGRAGANTEAFF. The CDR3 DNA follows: TGTGCCAGCAGCCAAGGAAGGGCAGGGGCGAACACTGAAGCTTTCTTT.

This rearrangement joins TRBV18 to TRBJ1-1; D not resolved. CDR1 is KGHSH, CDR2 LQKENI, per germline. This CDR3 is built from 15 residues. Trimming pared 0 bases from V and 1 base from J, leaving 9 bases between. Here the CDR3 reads CASSPPNSPNTEAFF. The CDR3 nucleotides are TGTGCCAGCTCACCACCGAACAGCCCGAACACTGAAGCTTTCTTT.

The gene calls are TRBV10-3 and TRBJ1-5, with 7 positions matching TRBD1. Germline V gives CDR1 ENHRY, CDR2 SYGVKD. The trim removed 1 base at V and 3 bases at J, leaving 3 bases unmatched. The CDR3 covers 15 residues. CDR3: CAISEFRGDNQPQHF. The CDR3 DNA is TGTGCCATCAGTGAGTTCAGGGGGGACAATCAGCCCCAGCATTTT.

CDR3 nucleotides: TGTGCCAGCTCACCACCCAGGGCCACCACAGATACGCAGTATTTT. Amino acid sequence: CASSPPRATTDTQYF. This chain joins TRBV18 and TRBJ2-3, with TRBD1 as a possible D gene (5 bases). V was cut by 0 bases and J by 2 bases, with 9 bases left in between. Germline V CDR1 and CDR2: KGHSH, LQKENI. The CDR3 sequence is 15 residues long.

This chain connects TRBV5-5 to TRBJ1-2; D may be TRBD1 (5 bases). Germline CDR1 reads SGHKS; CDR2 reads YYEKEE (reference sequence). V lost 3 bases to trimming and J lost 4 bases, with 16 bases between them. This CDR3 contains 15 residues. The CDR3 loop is CASSYFQGDGYGYTF. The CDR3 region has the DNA TGTGCCAGCAGCTATTTTCAGGGTGACGGCTATGGCTACACCTTC.

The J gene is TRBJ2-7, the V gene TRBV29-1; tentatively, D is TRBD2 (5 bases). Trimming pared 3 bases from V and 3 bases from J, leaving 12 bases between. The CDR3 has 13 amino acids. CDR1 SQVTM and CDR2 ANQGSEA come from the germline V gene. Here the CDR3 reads CSVESGRFYEQYF. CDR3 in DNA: TGCAGCGTTGAGTCGGGGAGATTCTACGAGCAGTACTTC.

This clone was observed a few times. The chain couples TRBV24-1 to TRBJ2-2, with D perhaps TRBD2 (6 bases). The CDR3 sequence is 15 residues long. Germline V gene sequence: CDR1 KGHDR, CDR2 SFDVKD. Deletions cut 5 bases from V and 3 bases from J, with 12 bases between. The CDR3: CATSAGLRDTGELFF. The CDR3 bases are TGTGCCACCAGTGCCGGACTACGGGACACCGGGGAGCTGTTTTTT.

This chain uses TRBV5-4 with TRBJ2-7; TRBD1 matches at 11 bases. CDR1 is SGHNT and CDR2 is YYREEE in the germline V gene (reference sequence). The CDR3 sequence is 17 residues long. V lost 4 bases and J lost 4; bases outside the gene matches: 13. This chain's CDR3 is CASSQNGQGASKYEQYF. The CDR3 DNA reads TGTGCCAGCAGCCAAAACGGACAGGGGGCTAGCAAGTACGAGCAGTACTTC.

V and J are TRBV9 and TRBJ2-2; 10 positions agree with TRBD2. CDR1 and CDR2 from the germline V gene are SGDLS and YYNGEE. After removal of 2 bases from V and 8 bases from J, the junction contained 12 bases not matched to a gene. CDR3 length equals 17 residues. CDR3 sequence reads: CASSVPASGGLGGELFF. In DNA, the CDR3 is TGTGCCAGCAGCGTCCCCGCTAGCGGGGGCCTGGGAGGGGAGCTGTTTTTT.

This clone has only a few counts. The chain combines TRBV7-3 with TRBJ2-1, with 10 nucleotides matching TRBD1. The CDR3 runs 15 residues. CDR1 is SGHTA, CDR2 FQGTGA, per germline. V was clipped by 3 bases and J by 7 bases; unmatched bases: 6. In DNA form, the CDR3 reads TGTGCCAGCAGCTTGGACAGGGGGACAGGTAATGAGCAGTTCTTC. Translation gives CASSLDRGTGNEQFF.

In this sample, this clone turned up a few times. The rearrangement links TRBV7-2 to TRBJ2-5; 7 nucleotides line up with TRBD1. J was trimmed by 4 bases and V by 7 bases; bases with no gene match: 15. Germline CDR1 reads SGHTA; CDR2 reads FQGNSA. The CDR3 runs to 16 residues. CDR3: CASTIQVGQGVETQYF. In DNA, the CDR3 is TGTGCCAGCACCATCCAGGTGGGCCAGGGGGTAGAGACCCAGTACTTC.

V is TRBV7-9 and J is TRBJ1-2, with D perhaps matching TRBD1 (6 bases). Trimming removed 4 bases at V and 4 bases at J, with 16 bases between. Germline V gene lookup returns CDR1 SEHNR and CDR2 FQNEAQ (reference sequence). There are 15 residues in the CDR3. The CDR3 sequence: CASSSSRGTVYGYTF. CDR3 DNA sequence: TGTGCCAGCAGCTCCTCCAGGGGAACGGTCTATGGCTACACCTTC.

As DNA, the CDR3 is TGTGCCAGCAGTGGATCTAAGTACCAAGAGACCCAGTACTTC. Amino acids: CASSGSKYQETQYF. The chain is built from TRBV25-1 and TRBJ2-5, with D hard to call. The germline V gene encodes CDR1 MGHDK and CDR2 SYGVNS. There are 14 residues in the CDR3. V was shortened by 4 bases and J by 0 bases, with 9 bases between the two germline ends.